This T cell receptor (beta chain) was retrieved from a study of T cells after yellow fever vaccination. About the study: SMART-Seq v4 Ultra Low Input served to prepare low-cell-number fractions.

About this clonotype itself: Its antigen is not known.

TCRdb ran MiXCR on the 5' RACE reads and lists one entry per CDR3 protein. The sample consists of approximately 250,000 distinct CDR3 sequences, 3.6% of them appearing once. Whole-study findings and limits: Highly abundant clonotypes carried over from the bulk population could end up in FACS-sorted repertoires as contaminants. It was the secondary response that reached its peak faster, day 5 versus 15, but it was weaker.

CDR3 length: 13 amino acids. The germline V gene encodes CDR1 SQVTM and CDR2 ANQGSEA. V was trimmed by 8 bases and J by 4 bases, leaving 17 bases between them. The sequences come from PBMCs, collected 15 days after the yellow fever booster vaccination. The TCR sequence derives from a man between 18 and 29 years old who received the YFV17D yellow fever vaccine. The chain employs TRBV29-1 and TRBJ1-2, with D hard to call. The CDR3 sequence is CSPGPDGSYGYTF. CDR3 DNA sequence: TGCAGCCCGGGCCCGGACGGGAGCTATGGCTACACCTTC. The whole variable domain, remainder taken from reference TRBV29-1 and TRBJ1-2, is SAVISQKPSRDICQRGTSLTIQCQVDSQVTMMFWYRQQPGQSLTLIATANQGSEATYESGFVIDKFPISRPNLTFSTLTVSNMSPEDSSIYLCSPGPDGSYGYTFGSGTRLTVV.